This record looks at one T cell receptor beta chain sequence and its context. Germline values: CDR1 MGHRA, CDR2 YSYEKL. The ends were cut back, 0 bases at V and 4 bases at J, with 16 bases in the middle. This CDR3 is built from 16 residues. A second roughly 6 to 11 cycle PCR used barcoded and J-beta primers. TCRdb re-called the 5' RACE reads through MiXCR, storing one row per CDR3 protein. The sample comprises about 1.1 million distinct CDR3 sequences, around two fifths of which are singletons, and around 13% rests with the top ten. The data belong to a study of blood T cells in healthy people across ages.

The V and J genes are TRBV4-1 and TRBJ2-7; D is perhaps TRBD2 (6 bases). This TCR was sampled from a man between 18 and 35 years old in good health. The material sequenced was blood. The CDR3 nucleotides read TGCGCCAGCAGCCAAGATAGGGTCGGGGGTACATACGAGCAGTACTTC. Translating it yields CASSQDRVGGTYEQYF.